The 4 T cell receptor beta chains listed next were all sequenced from one sample in a study of shared clonotypes between healthy human individuals. Measured with immunoSEQ multiplex PCR; TCRdb has only the in-frame clones, and not every one. This table holds about 770,000 clones, around 70% found once. Input material: memory CD4+ T cells sorted from blood. Regarding subset: CD45RA-negative fraction. These receptor sequences come from a woman in her thirties in good health.

V gene TRBV27 combines with J gene TRBJ2-3; 7 bases are a match to TRBD2. Germline V gene sequence: CDR1 MNHEY, CDR2 SMNVEV (reference sequence). V lost 6 bases and J lost 2; bases outside the gene matches: 17. This CDR3 has 18 residues. CDR3 bases: TGTGCCAGCAGGAAATTTTCCGGGAGGAAGGGAGACACAGATACGCAGTATTTT. It specifies CASRKFSGRKGDTDTQYF.

The rearrangement links TRBV6-5 to TRBJ1-2; 9 bases agree with TRBD1. Germline trimming cut 6 bases from V and 3 bases from J; bases unmatched to any gene: 8. From germline, CDR1 is MNHEY and CDR2 SVGAGI. The CDR3 is 15 residues long. The CDR3 region has the DNA TGTGCCAGCAGCACCGGGACAGGGTCTTACTATGGCTACACCTTC. Protein sequence: CASSTGTGSYYGYTF.

The CDR3 DNA reads TGTGCCATCATCCGGGACAGGGACAATGAGCAGTTCTTC. The encoded protein is CAIIRDRDNEQFF. The rearrangement uses TRBV6-1 and TRBJ2-1; 9 bases fit TRBD1. Germline CDR1 reads MNHNS; CDR2 reads SASEGT. CDR3 length: 13 residues. The V segment lost 10 bases and the J segment 5 bases; nucleotides outside the gene matches: 6.

In its sample, this clone was seen a few times. The V gene is TRBV5-1, the J gene TRBJ1-2; TRBD1 might be the D (5 bases). CDR1 is SGHRS, CDR2 YFSETQ, per germline. The CDR3 totals 16 residues. Between the trimmed V and J ends, which lost 0 bases and 0 bases, there was a span of 12 bases. CDR3 amino acids: CASSLVGTYANYGYTF. The DNA of the CDR3 is TGCGCCAGCAGCTTGGTGGGGACGTACGCTAACTATGGCTACACCTTC. Using reference TRBV5-1 and TRBJ1-2 for the parts outside the CDR3, the full variable domain is KAGVTQTPRYLIKTRGQQVTLSCSPISGHRSVSWYQQTPGQGLQFLFEYFSETQRNKGNFPGRFSGRQFSNSRSEMNVSTLELGDSALYLCASSLVGTYANYGYTFGSGTRLTVV.